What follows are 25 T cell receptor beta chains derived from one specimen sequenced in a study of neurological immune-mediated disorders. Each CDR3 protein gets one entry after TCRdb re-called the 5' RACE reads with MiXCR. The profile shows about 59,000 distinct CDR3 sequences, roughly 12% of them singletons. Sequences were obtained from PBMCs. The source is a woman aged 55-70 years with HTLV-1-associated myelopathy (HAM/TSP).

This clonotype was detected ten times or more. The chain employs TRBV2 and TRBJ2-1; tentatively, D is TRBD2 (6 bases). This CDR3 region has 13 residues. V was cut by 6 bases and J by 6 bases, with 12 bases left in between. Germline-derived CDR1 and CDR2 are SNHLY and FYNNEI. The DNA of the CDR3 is TGTGCCAGCAGAGGCGGGAAGGGCAATGAGCAGTTCTTC. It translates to CASRGGKGNEQFF.

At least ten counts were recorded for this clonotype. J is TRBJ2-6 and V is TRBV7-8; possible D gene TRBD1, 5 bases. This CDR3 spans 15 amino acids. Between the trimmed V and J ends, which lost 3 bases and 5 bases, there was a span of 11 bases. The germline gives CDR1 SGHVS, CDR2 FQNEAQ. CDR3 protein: CASSLETARANVLTF. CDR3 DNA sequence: TGTGCCAGCAGCTTGGAGACAGCCCGGGCCAACGTCCTGACTTTC.

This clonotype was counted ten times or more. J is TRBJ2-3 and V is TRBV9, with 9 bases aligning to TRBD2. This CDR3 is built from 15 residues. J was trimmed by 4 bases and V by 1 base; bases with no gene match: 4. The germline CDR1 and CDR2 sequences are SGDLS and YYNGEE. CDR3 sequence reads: CASSVTAGGPDTQYF. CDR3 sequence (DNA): TGTGCCAGCAGCGTAACTGCGGGAGGGCCAGATACGCAGTATTTT.

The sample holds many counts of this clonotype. Here the CDR3 DNA reads TGCAGCGTCCGCTCGCCGGGAGAGCAGTACTTC. It specifies CSVRSPGEQYF. The chain couples TRBV29-1 to TRBJ2-7, with a tentative D call TRBD2 (5 bases). V lost 6 bases, J lost 7 bases, and 13 bases lay in between. CDR1 is SQVTM, CDR2 ANQGSEA, per germline. This CDR3 is built from 11 residues.

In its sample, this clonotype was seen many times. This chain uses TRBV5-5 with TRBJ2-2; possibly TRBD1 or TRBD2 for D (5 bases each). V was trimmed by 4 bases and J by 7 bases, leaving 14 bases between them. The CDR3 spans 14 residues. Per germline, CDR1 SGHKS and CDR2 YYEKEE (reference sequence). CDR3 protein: CASSRTPGGGELFF. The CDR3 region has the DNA TGTGCCAGCAGCCGGACCCCTGGGGGCGGGGAGCTGTTTTTT.

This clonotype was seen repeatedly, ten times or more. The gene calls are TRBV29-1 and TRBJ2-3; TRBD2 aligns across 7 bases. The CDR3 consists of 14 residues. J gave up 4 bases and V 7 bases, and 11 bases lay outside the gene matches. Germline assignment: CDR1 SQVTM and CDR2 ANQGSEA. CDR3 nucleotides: TGCAGCGGCCTACTAGCGCCTACCCCAGATACGCAGTATTTT. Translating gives CSGLLAPTPDTQYF.

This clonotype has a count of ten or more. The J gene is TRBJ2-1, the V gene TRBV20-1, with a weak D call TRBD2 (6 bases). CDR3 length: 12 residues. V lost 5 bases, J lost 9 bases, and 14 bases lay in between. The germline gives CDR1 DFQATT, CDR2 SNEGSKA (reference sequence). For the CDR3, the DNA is TGCAGTGCTCCCACTGGTAGCGGTGAGCAGTTCTTC. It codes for CSAPTGSGEQFF.

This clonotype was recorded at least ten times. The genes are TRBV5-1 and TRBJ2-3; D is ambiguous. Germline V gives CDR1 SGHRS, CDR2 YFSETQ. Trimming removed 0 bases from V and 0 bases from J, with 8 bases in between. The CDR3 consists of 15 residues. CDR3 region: CASSLESPSTDTQYF. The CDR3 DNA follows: TGCGCCAGCAGCTTGGAGTCTCCTAGCACAGATACGCAGTATTTT.

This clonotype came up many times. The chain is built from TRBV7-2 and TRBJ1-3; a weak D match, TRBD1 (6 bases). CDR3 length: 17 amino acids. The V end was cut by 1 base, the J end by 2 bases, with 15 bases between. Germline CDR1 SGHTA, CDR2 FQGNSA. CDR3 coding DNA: TGTGCCAGCAGCTTAGGGGGGAGGGGGTACACTGGAAACACCATATATTTT. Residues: CASSLGGRGYTGNTIYF. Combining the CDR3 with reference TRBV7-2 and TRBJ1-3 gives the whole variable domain GAGVSQSPSNKVTEKGKDVELRCDPISGHTALYWYRQSLGQGLEFLIYFQGNSAPDKSGLPSDRFSAERTGGSVSTLTIQRTQQEDSAVYLCASSLGGRGYTGNTIYFGEGSWLTVV.

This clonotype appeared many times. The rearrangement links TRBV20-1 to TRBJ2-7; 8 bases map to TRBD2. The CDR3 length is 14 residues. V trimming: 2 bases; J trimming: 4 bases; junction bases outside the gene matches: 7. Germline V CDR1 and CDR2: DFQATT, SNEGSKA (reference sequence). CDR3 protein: CSARRAGEGYEQYF. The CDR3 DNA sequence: TGCAGTGCTAGACGAGCGGGAGAAGGGTACGAGCAGTACTTC.

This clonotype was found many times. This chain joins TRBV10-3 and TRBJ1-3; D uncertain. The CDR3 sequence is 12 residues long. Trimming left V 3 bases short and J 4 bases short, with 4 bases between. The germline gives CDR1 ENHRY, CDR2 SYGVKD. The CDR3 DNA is TGTGCCATCAGTGACGAGGGAAACACCATATATTTT. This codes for CAISDEGNTIYF.

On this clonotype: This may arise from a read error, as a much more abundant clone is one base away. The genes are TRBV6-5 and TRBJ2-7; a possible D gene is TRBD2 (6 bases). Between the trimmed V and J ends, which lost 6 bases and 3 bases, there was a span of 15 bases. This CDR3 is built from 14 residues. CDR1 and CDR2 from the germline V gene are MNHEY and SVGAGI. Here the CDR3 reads CASSTGSRDYEQYF. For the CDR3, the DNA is TGTGCCAGCAGCACCGGCTCGCGGGACTACGAGCAGTACTTC.

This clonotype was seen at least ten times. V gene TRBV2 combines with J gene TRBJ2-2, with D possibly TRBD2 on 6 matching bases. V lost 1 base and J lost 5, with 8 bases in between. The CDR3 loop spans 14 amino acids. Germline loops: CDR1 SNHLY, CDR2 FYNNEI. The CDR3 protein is CASSEEGGTGELFF. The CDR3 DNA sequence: TGTGCCAGCAGTGAAGAGGGAGGTACCGGGGAGCTGTTTTTT.

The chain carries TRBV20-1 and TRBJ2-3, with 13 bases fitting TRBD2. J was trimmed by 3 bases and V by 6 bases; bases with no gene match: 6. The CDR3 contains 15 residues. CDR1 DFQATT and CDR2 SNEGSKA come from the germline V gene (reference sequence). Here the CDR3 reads CSALTSGRSTDTQYF. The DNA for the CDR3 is TGCAGTGCCCTGACTAGCGGGAGGTCGACAGATACGCAGTATTTT.

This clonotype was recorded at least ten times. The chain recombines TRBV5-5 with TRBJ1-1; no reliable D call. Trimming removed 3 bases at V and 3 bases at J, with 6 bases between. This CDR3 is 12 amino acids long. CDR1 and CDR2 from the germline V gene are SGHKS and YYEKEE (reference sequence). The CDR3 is CASSWQDTEAFF. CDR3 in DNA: TGTGCCAGCAGCTGGCAAGACACTGAAGCTTTCTTT.

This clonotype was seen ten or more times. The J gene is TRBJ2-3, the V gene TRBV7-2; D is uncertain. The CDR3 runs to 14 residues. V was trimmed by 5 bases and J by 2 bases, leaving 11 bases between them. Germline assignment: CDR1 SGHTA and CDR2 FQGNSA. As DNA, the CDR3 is TGTGCCAGCAGCCTCCCAGTTAACACAGATACGCAGTATTTT. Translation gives CASSLPVNTDTQYF. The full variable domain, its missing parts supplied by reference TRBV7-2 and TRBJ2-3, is GAGVSQSPSNKVTEKGKDVELRCDPISGHTALYWYRQSLGQGLEFLIYFQGNSAPDKSGLPSDRFSAERTGGSVSTLTIQRTQQEDSAVYLCASSLPVNTDTQYFGPGTRLTVL.

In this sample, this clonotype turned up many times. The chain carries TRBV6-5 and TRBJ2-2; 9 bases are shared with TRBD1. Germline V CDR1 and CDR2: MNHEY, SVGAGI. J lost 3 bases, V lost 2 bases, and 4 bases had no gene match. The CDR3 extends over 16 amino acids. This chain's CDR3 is CASSYRGTGYTGELFF. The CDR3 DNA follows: TGTGCCAGCAGTTACAGGGGGACAGGGTACACCGGGGAGCTGTTTTTT.

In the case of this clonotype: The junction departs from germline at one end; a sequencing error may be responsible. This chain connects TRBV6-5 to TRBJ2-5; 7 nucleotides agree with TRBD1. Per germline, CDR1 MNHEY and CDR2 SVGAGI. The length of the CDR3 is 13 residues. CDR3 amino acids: CSSRTGYQGTQYF. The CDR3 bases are TGCTCCAGCAGGACAGGTTACCAAGGGACCCAGTACTTC.

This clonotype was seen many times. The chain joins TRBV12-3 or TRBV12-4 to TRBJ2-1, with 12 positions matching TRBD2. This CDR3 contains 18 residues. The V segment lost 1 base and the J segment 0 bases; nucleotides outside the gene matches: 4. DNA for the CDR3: TGTGCCAGCAGTTTAGTCGCTAGCGGGAGGGCCTCCTACAATGAGCAGTTCTTC. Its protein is CASSLVASGRASYNEQFF.

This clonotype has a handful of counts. The CDR3 DNA is TGTGCCAGCAGTACACCTGGTTTTAGCGGCACAGATACGCAGTATTTT. Amino acids: CASSTPGFSGTDTQYF. The chain joins TRBV28 to TRBJ2-3, with D possibly TRBD2 on 5 matching bases. Per the germline V gene, CDR1 is MDHEN and CDR2 is SYDVKM. Trimming left V 5 bases short and J 1 base short, with 16 bases between. The CDR3 spans 16 residues.

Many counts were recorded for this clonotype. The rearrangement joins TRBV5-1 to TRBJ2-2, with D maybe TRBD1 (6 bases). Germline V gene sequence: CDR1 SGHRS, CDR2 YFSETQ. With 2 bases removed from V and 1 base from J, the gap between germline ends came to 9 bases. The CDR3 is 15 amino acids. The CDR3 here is CASSFQGRNTGELFF. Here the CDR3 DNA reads TGCGCCAGCAGCTTTCAGGGGAGGAACACCGGGGAGCTGTTTTTT.

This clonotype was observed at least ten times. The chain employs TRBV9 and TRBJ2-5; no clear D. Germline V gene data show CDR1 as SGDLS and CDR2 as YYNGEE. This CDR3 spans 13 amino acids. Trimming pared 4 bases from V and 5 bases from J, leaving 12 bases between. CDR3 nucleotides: TGTGCCAGCAGCCCCGGGCCTGTGGAGACCCAGTACTTC. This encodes CASSPGPVETQYF. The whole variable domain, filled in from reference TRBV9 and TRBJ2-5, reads DSGVTQTPKHLITATGQRVTLRCSPRSGDLSVYWYQQSLDQGLQFLIQYYNGEERAKGNILERFSAQQFPDLHSELNLSSLELGDSALYFCASSPGPVETQYFGPGTRLLVL.

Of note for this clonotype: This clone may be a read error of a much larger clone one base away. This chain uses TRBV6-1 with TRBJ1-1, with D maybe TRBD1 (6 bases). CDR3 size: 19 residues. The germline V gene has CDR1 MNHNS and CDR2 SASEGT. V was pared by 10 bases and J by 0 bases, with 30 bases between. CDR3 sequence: CATTLCYGAGTFMNTEAFF. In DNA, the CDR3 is TGTGCCACCACACTCTGCTACGGGGCAGGGACATTCATGAACACTGAAGCTTTCTTT.

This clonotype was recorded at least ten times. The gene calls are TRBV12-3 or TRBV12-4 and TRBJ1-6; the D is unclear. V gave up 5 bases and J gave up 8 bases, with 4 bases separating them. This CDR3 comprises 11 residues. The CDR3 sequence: CASSEDSPLHF. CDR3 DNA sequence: TGTGCCAGCAGTGAAGATTCACCCCTCCACTTT.

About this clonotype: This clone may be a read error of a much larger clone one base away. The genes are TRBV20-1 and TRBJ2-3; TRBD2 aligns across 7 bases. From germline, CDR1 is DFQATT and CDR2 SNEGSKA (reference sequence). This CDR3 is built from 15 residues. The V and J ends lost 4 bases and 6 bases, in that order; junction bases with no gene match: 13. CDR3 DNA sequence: TGCAGTGCTACCGGGTCTAGCGGAGATGGGGATACGCAGTATTTT. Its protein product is CSATGSSGDGDTQYF.